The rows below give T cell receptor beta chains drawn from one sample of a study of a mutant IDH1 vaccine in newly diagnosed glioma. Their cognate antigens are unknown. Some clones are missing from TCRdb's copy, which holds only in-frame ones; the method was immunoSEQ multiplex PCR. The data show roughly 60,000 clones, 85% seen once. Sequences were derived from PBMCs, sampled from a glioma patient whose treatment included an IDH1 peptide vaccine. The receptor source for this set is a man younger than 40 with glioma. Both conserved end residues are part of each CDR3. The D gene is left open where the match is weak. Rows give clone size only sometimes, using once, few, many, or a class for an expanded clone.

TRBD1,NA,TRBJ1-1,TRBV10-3,TGTGCCATCAGTGAGTCGACAGGGACTGAAGCTTTCTTT,CAISESTGTEAFF
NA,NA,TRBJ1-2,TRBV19,TGTGCCAGTAGTGCCCGGACGGTCTATGGCTACACCTTC,CASSARTVYGYTF
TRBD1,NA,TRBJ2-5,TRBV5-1,TGCGCCAGCAGCTTGGGACAGGGTAGAGAGACCCAGTACTTC,CASSLGQGRETQYF
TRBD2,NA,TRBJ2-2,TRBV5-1,TGCGCCAGCAGCTTGACTAGCGGGGGGGCCGGGGAGCTGTTTTTT,CASSLTSGGAGELFF
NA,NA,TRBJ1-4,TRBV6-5,TGTGCCAGCTCGATGAACAGGGTTAATGAAAAACTGTTTTTT,CASSMNRVNEKLFF
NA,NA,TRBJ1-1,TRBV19,TGTGCCAGTAGTCCACACCTTGGGAACACTGAAGCTTTCTTT,CASSPHLGNTEAFF
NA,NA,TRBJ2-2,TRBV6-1,TGTGCCAGCAGTGTTCTCCGGGCCATTAGCCTCATCTCTGCCGGGGAGCTGTTTTTT,CASSVLRAISLISAGELFF
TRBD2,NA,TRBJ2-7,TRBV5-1,TGCGCCAGCAGCTTAGCGGTAGCGGGGAGTTACGAGCAGTACTTC,CASSLAVAGSYEQYF
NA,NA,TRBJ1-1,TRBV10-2,TGCGCCAGCAGTGCTCACACTGAAGCTTTCTTT,CASSAHTEAFF
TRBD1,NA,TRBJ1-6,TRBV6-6,TGTGCCAGCGTCCTATACAGGGGAACGATTAATTCACCCCTCCACTTT,CASVLYRGTINSPLHF
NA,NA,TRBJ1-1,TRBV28,TGTGCCAGCAGTTCCCGGGACCTGGGTGAAGCTTTCTTT,CASSSRDLGEAFF
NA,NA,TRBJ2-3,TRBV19,TGTGCCAGTAGGAGGGGGGGACAAGATACGCAGTATTTT,CASRRGGQDTQYF
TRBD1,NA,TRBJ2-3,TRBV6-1,TGTGCCAGCGAATCGGGACAGGGCACAGATACGCAGTATTTT,CASESGQGTDTQYF
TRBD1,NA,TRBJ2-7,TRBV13,TGTGCCAGCAGCTTAGCTGAGGACAGGGTCTTCGAGCAGTACTTC,CASSLAEDRVFEQYF
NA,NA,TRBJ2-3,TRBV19,TGTGCCAGTAATCTACCAGGGGATTTTTTCACAGATACGCAGTATTTT,CASNLPGDFFTDTQYF
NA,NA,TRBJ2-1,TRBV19,TGTGCCAGTAGTATAGTTACAGAGAATGAGCAGTTCTTC,CASSIVTENEQFF
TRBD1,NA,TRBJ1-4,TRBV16,TGTGCCAGCAGCCAAGGGAGGACAGGGTTTGAAAAACTGTTTTTT,CASSQGRTGFEKLFF
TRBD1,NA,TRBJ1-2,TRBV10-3,TGTGCCATCAGACCGACAGGGTACCTTTCGGATGGCTACACCTTC,CAIRPTGYLSDGYTF
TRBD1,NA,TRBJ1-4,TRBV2,TGTGCCAGCAGTGAGGGCAGGGGGAATGAAAAACTGTTTTTT,CASSEGRGNEKLFF
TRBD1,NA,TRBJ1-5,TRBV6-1,TGTGCCAGCAGTGAAAGACAGGGAAGTCAGCCCCAGCATTTT,CASSERQGSQPQHF
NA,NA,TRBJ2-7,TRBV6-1,TGTGCCAGCAGTAGGACACAGACCTACGAGCAGTACTTC,CASSRTQTYEQYF
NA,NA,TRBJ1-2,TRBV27,TGTGCCAGCAGTGAAGTCGGCGAGACAGCCTATGGCTACACCTTC,CASSEVGETAYGYTF
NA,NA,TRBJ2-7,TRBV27,TGTGCCAGCAGTCGGACTGCGATGGTTTACGAGCAGTACTTC,CASSRTAMVYEQYF
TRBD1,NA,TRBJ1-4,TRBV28,TGTGCCAGCAGTTTAGGGTTGACAGGGAGTAGGGAAAAACTGTTTTTT,CASSLGLTGSREKLFF
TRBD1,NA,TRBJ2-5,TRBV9,TGTGCCAGCAGCGTAAAGACAGGGGGCCTAGGAGAGACCCAGTACTTC,CASSVKTGGLGETQYF
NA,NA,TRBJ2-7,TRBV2,TGTGCCAGCGGGGGGGGCCATCATTCCTACGAGCAGTACTTC,CASGGGHHSYEQYF
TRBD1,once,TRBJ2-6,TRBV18,TGTGCCAGCTCGAGGACAGGGGGCTTTGGGACCAACGTCCTGACTTTC,CASSRTGGFGTNVLTF
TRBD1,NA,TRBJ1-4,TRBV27,TGTGCCAGCAGTTTAAGGCCGACAGGGGCGAAGGTTGCAACTAATGAAAAACTGTTTTTT,CASSLRPTGAKVATNEKLFF
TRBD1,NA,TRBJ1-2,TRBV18,TGTGCCAGCTCACCACGTCTACTTCGAGGACAGGGGGTTGACACTAACTATGGCTACACCTTC,CASSPRLLRGQGVDTNYGYTF
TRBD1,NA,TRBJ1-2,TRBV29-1,TGCAGCGTTACCTCGAGAGGTCACAGGGGACTCTATGGCTACACCTTC,CSVTSRGHRGLYGYTF
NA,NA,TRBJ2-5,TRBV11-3,TGTGCCAGCAGCCTGACTAGACAAGAGACCCAGTACTTC,CASSLTRQETQYF
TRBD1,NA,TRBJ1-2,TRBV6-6,TGTGCCAGCAGTTACTCCGGGACAGGGGGTTATGGCTACACCTTC,CASSYSGTGGYGYTF
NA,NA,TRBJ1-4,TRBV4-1,TGCGCCAGCAGCCCTACTTCCGGGACCTTGACCGAAAAACTGTTTTTT,CASSPTSGTLTEKLFF
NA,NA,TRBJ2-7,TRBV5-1,TGCGCCAGCAGCTTGGAACCATCTTCCTACGAGCAGTACTTC,CASSLEPSSYEQYF
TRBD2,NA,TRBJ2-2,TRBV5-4,TGTGCCAGCAGCTTGGAGGCTAGCGGGGACTTCACCGGGGAGCTGTTTTTT,CASSLEASGDFTGELFF
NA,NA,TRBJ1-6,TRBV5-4,TGTGCCAGCAGCTTTCCGGACTCCTATAATTCACCCCTCCACTTT,CASSFPDSYNSPLHF
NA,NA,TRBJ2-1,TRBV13,TGTGCCAGCAGCTTAGGCAGGGCGGATAGCTCCTACAATGAGCAGTTCTTC,CASSLGRADSSYNEQFF
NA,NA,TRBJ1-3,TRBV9,TGTGCCAGCAGCCCGGAGCACGGCTCTGGAAACACCATATATTTT,CASSPEHGSGNTIYF
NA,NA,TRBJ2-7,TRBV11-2,TGTGCCAGCAGCGAAGAACAGGGCCAGCACTACGAGCAGTACTTC,CASSEEQGQHYEQYF
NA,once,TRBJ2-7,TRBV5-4,TGTGCCAGCAGCTTTAGTAGGGGCTACGAGCAGTACTTC,CASSFSRGYEQYF
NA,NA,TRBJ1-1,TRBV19,TGTGCCAGTAGTATTAGCTCAGGGATGAACACTGAAGCTTTCTTT,CASSISSGMNTEAFF
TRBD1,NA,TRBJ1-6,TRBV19,TGTGCCAGTACTGCTGGGACAGGGGCGAATTCACCCCTCCACTTT,CASTAGTGANSPLHF
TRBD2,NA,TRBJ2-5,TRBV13,TGTGCCAGCAGCCTTCGGACTAGCAGTACAGAGACCCAGTACTTC,CASSLRTSSTETQYF
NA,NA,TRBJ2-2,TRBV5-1,TGCGCCAGCAGCCCACCTACAGCCACCCAAGACACCGGGGAGCTGTTTTTT,CASSPPTATQDTGELFF
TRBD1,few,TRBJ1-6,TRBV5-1,TGCGCCAGCAGCCCGGAACAGGGGAGAAATTCACCCCTCCACTTT,CASSPEQGRNSPLHF
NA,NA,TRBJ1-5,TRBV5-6,TGTGCCAGCAGCTTGGAAAGTAGCAATCAGCCCCAGCATTTT,CASSLESSNQPQHF
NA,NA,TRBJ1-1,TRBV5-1,TGCGCCAGCAGGTATAATACAGGGTCTGAAGCTTTCTTT,CASRYNTGSEAFF
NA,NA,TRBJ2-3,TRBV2,TGTGCCAGCCTCGGTCGCAGGGGAACAGATACGCAGTATTTT,CASLGRRGTDTQYF
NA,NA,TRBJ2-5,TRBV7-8,TGTGCCAGCAGCTTAGTTTACAGACCTTCCCAAGAGACCCAGTACTTC,CASSLVYRPSQETQYF
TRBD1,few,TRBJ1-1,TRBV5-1,TGCGCCACCAAAAGACAGGGATCAAACACTGAAGCTTTCTTT,CATKRQGSNTEAFF
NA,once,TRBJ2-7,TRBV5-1,TGCGCCAGCAGCTTTGGGGAAACCTACGAGCAGTACTTC,CASSFGETYEQYF
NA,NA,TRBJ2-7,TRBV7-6,TGTGCCAGCAGCTTATTCCCTCTCCAGGGGAACGAGCAGTACTTC,CASSLFPLQGNEQYF
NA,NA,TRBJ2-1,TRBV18,TGTGCCAGCTCACCGAGGGCACCGGGGACGTCCGGCTACAATGAGCAGTTCTTC,CASSPRAPGTSGYNEQFF
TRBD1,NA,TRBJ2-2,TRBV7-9,TGTGCCAGCAGCTTCGGGACAGGGTTGGACACCGGGGAGCTGTTTTTT,CASSFGTGLDTGELFF
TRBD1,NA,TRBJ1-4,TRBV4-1,TGCGCCAGCAGCCAAGCAGGGGGGGCCGTAAATGAAAAACTGTTTTTT,CASSQAGGAVNEKLFF
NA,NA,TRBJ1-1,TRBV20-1,TGCAGTGTGGCAGCGAACACTGAAGCTTTCTTT,CSVAANTEAFF
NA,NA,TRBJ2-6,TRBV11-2,TGTGCCAGCAGCTCCCCCGGGAAACTTAGCTCTGGGGCCAACGTCCTGACTTTC,CASSSPGKLSSGANVLTF
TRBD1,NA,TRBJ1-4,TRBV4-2,TGTGCCAGCAGCCAAAACACAGGGGGGAAACTGTTTTTT,CASSQNTGGKLFF